The 30 T cell receptor beta chains in this list originate from one sample, sequenced in a study of blood T cell repertoires in COVID-19. Sequencing used immunoSEQ multiplex PCR; TCRdb keeps in-frame clones, though not all of them. The sample includes 150,000 to 200,000 clones, more than 65% of them seen just once. Sequencing was performed on PBMCs or T cells enriched from blood (not recorded which). The source is a woman aged 45-60 years with acute COVID-19.

The chain carries TRBV7-9 and TRBJ1-2; D possibly corresponds to TRBD1 (5 bases). Germline V gene sequence: CDR1 SEHNR, CDR2 FQNEAQ (reference sequence). V lost 6 bases to trimming and J lost 6 bases, with 14 bases between them. This CDR3 contains 13 residues. CDR3 DNA: TGTGCCAGCAGGAAAGGGACTTCAGATGGCTACACCTTC. Protein sequence: CASRKGTSDGYTF.

This clone was found a few times. The chain recombines TRBV2 with TRBJ2-4, with TRBD2 as a possible D gene (5 bases). The CDR3 covers 12 residues. With 8 bases removed from V and 1 base from J, the gap between germline ends came to 6 bases. The V gene's germline CDR1 is SNHLY and CDR2 FYNNEI. The CDR3: CASSGAKNIQYF. In DNA, the CDR3 is TGTGCCAGCTCGGGGGCCAAAAACATTCAGTACTTC. The full variable domain, its missing parts supplied by reference TRBV2 and TRBJ2-4, is EPEVTQTPSHQVTQMGQEVILRCVPISNHLYFYWYRQILGQKVEFLVSFYNNEISEKSEIFDDQFSVERPDGSNFTLKIRSTKLEDSAMYFCASSGAKNIQYFGAGTRLSVL.

The rearrangement uses TRBV29-1 and TRBJ1-2; TRBD1 might be the D (5 bases). Trimming removed 1 base at V and 2 bases at J, with 11 bases between. Germline CDR1 SQVTM, CDR2 ANQGSEA. The CDR3 spans 14 residues. The CDR3 spells CSVEGRGLNYGYTF. In DNA, the CDR3 is TGCAGCGTTGAAGGGCGGGGGTTAAACTATGGCTACACCTTC. The complete variable domain, with remaining parts taken from reference TRBV29-1 and TRBJ1-2, reads SAVISQKPSRDICQRGTSLTIQCQVDSQVTMMFWYRQQPGQSLTLIATANQGSEATYESGFVIDKFPISRPNLTFSTLTVSNMSPEDSSIYLCSVEGRGLNYGYTFGSGTRLTVV.

CDR3 amino acids: CASSETLAGGPPDTQYF. Written as DNA, the CDR3 is TGTGCCAGCAGTGAAACCCTAGCGGGGGGGCCTCCAGATACGCAGTATTTT. The rearrangement joins TRBV6-1 to TRBJ2-3; 12 positions match TRBD2. Germline assignment: CDR1 MNHNS and CDR2 SASEGT. The CDR3 length is 17 residues. Trimming took 2 bases from V and 4 from J; bases not matched to a gene: 7.

This clone was found a few times. This chain joins TRBV28 and TRBJ1-2; 9 bases are shared with TRBD1. Germline-derived CDR1 and CDR2 are MDHEN and SYDVKM. V was clipped by 6 bases and J by 4 bases; unmatched bases: 9. This CDR3 is 15 amino acids long. The CDR3 loop is CASRTTGGDSYGYTF. The CDR3 DNA sequence: TGTGCCAGCAGGACAACAGGGGGCGATAGCTATGGCTACACCTTC.

This chain's CDR3 is CASSPSGQGAYTQYF. CDR3 nucleotides: TGTGCCAGCAGCCCCTCGGGACAGGGGGCCTATACGCAGTATTTT. The V gene is TRBV7-6, the J gene TRBJ2-3; 12 bases agree with TRBD1. The ends lost 5 bases at V and 7 bases at J; junction bases unmatched: 7. Germline V lookup: CDR1 SGHVS, CDR2 FNYEAQ. The CDR3 runs 15 residues. Together with reference TRBV7-6 and TRBJ2-3, the CDR3 gives the full variable domain: GAGVSQSPRYKVTKRGQDVALRCDPISGHVSLYWYRQALGQGPEFLTYFNYEAQQDKSGLPNDRFSAERPEGSISTLTIQRTEQRDSAMYRCASSPSGQGAYTQYFGPGTRLTVL.

The chain uses TRBV6-5 and TRBJ2-3; TRBD1 aligns across 9 bases. The CDR3 sequence is 15 residues long. The ends lost 6 bases at V and 3 bases at J; junction bases unmatched: 7. CDR1 is MNHEY, CDR2 SVGAGI, per germline. CDR3: CASSDRDRETDTQYF. The DNA for the CDR3 is TGTGCCAGCAGCGACCGGGACAGGGAAACAGATACGCAGTATTTT.

This chain connects TRBV6-5 to TRBJ1-2; 11 bases agree with TRBD1. CDR1 and CDR2 (germline): MNHEY, SVGAGI. The CDR3 contains 15 residues. After removal of 2 bases from V and 8 bases from J, the junction contained 7 bases not matched to a gene. CDR3 loop: CASSYHGQGAPGYTF. The CDR3 bases are TGTGCCAGCAGTTACCACGGACAGGGGGCGCCCGGCTACACCTTC.

The chain carries TRBV19 and TRBJ1-5, with 9 bases lining up with TRBD1. The CDR3 has 14 amino acids. Trimming cost V 5 bases and J 7 bases; bases outside gene matches: 6. Germline assignment: CDR1 LNHDA and CDR2 SQIVND (reference sequence). CDR3 coding DNA: TGTGCCAGTAGTCTTGGACAGGGGTTCCAGCCCCAGCATTTT. Its translation is CASSLGQGFQPQHF.

The genes are TRBV3-1 (or the pseudogene TRBV3-2) and TRBJ1-1; D may be TRBD1 (6 bases). Germline CDR1 reads LGHDT; CDR2 reads YNNKEL (reference sequence). V was trimmed by 5 bases and J by 8 bases, leaving 15 bases between them. The CDR3 has 13 residues. CDR3 nucleotides: TGTGCCAGCAGCAATAACCGGGACAAGGAAGCTTTCTTT. Protein product: CASSNNRDKEAFF.

The chain employs TRBV19 and TRBJ1-2; 11 bases fit TRBD1. Trimming at V came to 7 bases and at J to 7 bases, leaving 8 bases not matched to a gene. This CDR3 region has 14 residues. Germline lookup yields CDR1 LNHDA and CDR2 SQIVND (reference sequence). CDR3 bases: TGTGCCAGTACGTCCGGGACAGGGGGTATTGGCTACACCTTC. It translates to CASTSGTGGIGYTF.

The CDR3 here is CASSVSGIAGNTIYF. The CDR3 DNA reads TGTGCCAGCAGCGTTTCAGGGATAGCTGGAAACACCATATATTTT. The chain recombines TRBV9 with TRBJ1-3; possible D gene TRBD1, 5 bases. Germline assignment: CDR1 SGDLS and CDR2 YYNGEE. The CDR3 is 15 amino acids. Trimming shortened V by 2 bases and J by 2 bases, and 11 bases separated the two germline ends.

This clone was seen only a few times. The chain combines TRBV19 with TRBJ2-7; weak D call: TRBD2 (6 bases). The V end was cut by 4 bases, the J end by 3 bases, with 13 bases between. Germline loops: CDR1 LNHDA, CDR2 SQIVND (reference sequence). This CDR3 is built from 14 residues. CDR3 in amino acids: CASSTSGADYEQYV. In nucleotides, the CDR3 is TGTGCCAGTAGTACTTCGGGAGCCGACTACGAGCAGTACGTC.

This clone has just one count. The chain recombines TRBV20-1 with TRBJ2-5; TRBD1 is a possible D gene (5 bases). The CDR3 runs to 12 residues. Trimming took off 3 bases at V and 6 bases at J, with 11 bases between the two ends. Germline assignment: CDR1 DFQATT and CDR2 SNEGSKA (reference sequence). The CDR3 bases are TGCAGTGCTAGTCTCCAGGGAAAGACCCAGTACTTC. The encoded protein is CSASLQGKTQYF.

This sequence joins TRBV9 and TRBJ1-1; D is possibly TRBD1 (6 bases). This CDR3 comprises 18 residues. Trimming took off 0 bases at V and 5 bases at J, with 23 bases between the two ends. Germline CDR1 and CDR2: SGDLS and YYNGEE. The CDR3: CASSVALGALDSRTEAFF. CDR3 in DNA: TGTGCCAGCAGCGTAGCTCTGGGGGCTCTTGACTCGAGGACTGAAGCTTTCTTT.

The rearrangement links TRBV18 to TRBJ1-5; 7 nucleotides align to TRBD1. J gave up 8 bases and V 3 bases, and 10 bases lay outside the gene matches. There are 15 residues in the CDR3. Germline V gene data show CDR1 as KGHSH and CDR2 as LQKENI. The DNA for the CDR3 is TGTGCCAGCTCACCCACAGGGGTCCCCACGGAGCCCCAGCATTTT. Amino acid sequence: CASSPTGVPTEPQHF.

The CDR3 DNA sequence: TGTGCCAGCAGTTTAACCCCGCCCCGACAGGGGTACACCGGGGAGCTGTTTTTT. Encoded protein: CASSLTPPRQGYTGELFF. The gene calls are TRBV27 and TRBJ2-2, with 8 bases that match TRBD1. The CDR3 consists of 18 residues. After removal of 2 bases from V and 3 bases from J, the junction contained 11 bases not matched to a gene. Germline V gene data show CDR1 as MNHEY and CDR2 as SMNVEV (reference sequence).

This sequence joins TRBV5-8 and TRBJ1-4, with TRBD1 matching 10 bases. Looked up from germline, CDR1 is SGHTS and CDR2 is YDEGEE. This CDR3 spans 16 amino acids. Unmatched junction bases numbered 6, after V lost 2 bases and J lost 5 bases. The DNA for the CDR3 is TGTGCCAGCAGCTTAACATTGGGACAGGGGAATGAAAAACTGTTTTTT. Its translation: CASSLTLGQGNEKLFF.

This clone was seen a handful of times. The V call is TRBV3-1 (or the pseudogene TRBV3-2), the J call TRBJ1-2; 7 bases map to TRBD1. Germline-derived CDR1 and CDR2 are LGHDT and YNNKEL (reference sequence). V dropped 4 bases and J dropped 8; count of bases not matched to a gene: 10. The CDR3 length is 14 residues. The CDR3 loop is CASSPIRGEGGYTF. The CDR3 DNA is TGTGCCAGCAGCCCCATCAGGGGGGAAGGGGGCTACACCTTC.

The V gene is TRBV4-1, the J gene TRBJ1-2, with 7 bases identical to TRBD1. Germline V CDR1 and CDR2: MGHRA, YSYEKL. This CDR3 region has 15 residues. J gave up 1 base and V 4 bases, and 6 bases lay outside the gene matches. The CDR3 region has the DNA TGCGCCAGCAGCCCCGAGACAGGGATTAACTATGGCTACACCTTC. Protein sequence: CASSPETGINYGYTF.

Turning to this clone: A read error may account for a junction end that differs from germline. The chain joins TRBV7-7 to TRBJ1-5; possible D gene TRBD1, 5 bases. CDR3 length: 13 residues. Germline loops: CDR1 SSHAT, CDR2 FNYEAQ (reference sequence). The DNA for the CDR3 is TGTGCTAGCAGCGTAGACAGAAATCAGCCCCAGCATTTT. It encodes CASSVDRNQPQHF.

Regarding this clone: This CDR3 is also generated by other DNA sequences in the sample. The chain joins TRBV7-9 to TRBJ2-3, with 7 bases identical to TRBD2. Unmatched junction bases numbered 6, after V lost 5 bases and J lost 4 bases. Germline-derived CDR1 and CDR2 are SEHNR and FQNEAQ (reference sequence). The CDR3 is 14 amino acids. CDR3 nucleotide sequence: TGTGCCAGCAGCCTAGGGCGGGGGTCAGATACGCAGTATTTT. Encoded protein: CASSLGRGSDTQYF. The variable domain in full, completed from reference TRBV7-9 and TRBJ2-3, reads DTGVSQNPRHKITKRGQNVTFRCDPISEHNRLYWYRQTLGQGPEFLTYFQNEAQLEKSRLLSDRFSAERPKGSFSTLEIQRTEQGDSAMYLCASSLGRGSDTQYFGPGTRLTVL.

This clone was picked up one time. The V and J genes are TRBV7-8 and TRBJ2-3, with 10 bases fitting TRBD2. Trimming took 2 bases from V and 3 from J; bases not matched to a gene: 2. The CDR3 contains 15 residues. The germline V gene encodes CDR1 SGHVS and CDR2 FQNEAQ. The DNA for the CDR3 is TGTGCCAGCAGCTTATTTAGCGGGGGGACAGATACGCAGTATTTT. Its protein product is CASSLFSGGTDTQYF. The full variable domain, its missing parts supplied by reference TRBV7-8 and TRBJ2-3, is GAGVSQSPRYKVAKRGQDVALRCDPISGHVSLFWYQQALGQGPEFLTYFQNEAQLDKSGLPSDRFFAERPEGSVSTLKIQRTQQEDSAVYLCASSLFSGGTDTQYFGPGTRLTVL.

This chain joins TRBV15 and TRBJ1-3, with 7 bases fitting TRBD1. CDR1 and CDR2 (germline): LNHNV, YYDKDF (reference sequence). V was clipped by 5 bases and J by 2 bases; unmatched bases: 3. This CDR3 is 14 amino acids long. The chain's CDR3 is CATSPGGTGNTIYF. DNA of the CDR3: TGTGCCACCAGCCCAGGGGGTACTGGAAACACCATATATTTT.

The J gene is TRBJ1-5, the V gene TRBV11-2, with D unresolved. There are 13 residues in the CDR3. The V gene's germline CDR1 is SGHAT and CDR2 FQNNGV. The germline V and J ends were trimmed by 0 bases and 7 bases, with 7 bases remaining between them. CDR3 bases: TGTGCCAGCAGCTTAGACGGAGCCCAGCCCCAGCATTTT. It specifies CASSLDGAQPQHF.

This chain connects TRBV18 to TRBJ1-3; D gene unclear. V lost 6 bases, J lost 0 bases, and 12 bases lay in between. The germline V gene encodes CDR1 KGHSH and CDR2 LQKENI. The CDR3 length is 15 residues. DNA for the CDR3: TGTGCCAGCTCTCAATCGGCTAGCTCTGGAAACACCATATATTTT. As protein: CASSQSASSGNTIYF.

V usage is TRBV5-6 and J usage is TRBJ1-2, with D uncertain. There are 15 residues in the CDR3. V dropped 1 base and J dropped 0 bases, with 10 bases sitting between them. Germline CDR1 is SGHDT and CDR2 is YYEEEE. Here the CDR3 reads CASSLWAAANYGYTF. The CDR3 nucleotides are TGTGCCAGCAGCTTGTGGGCAGCCGCTAACTATGGCTACACCTTC. Drawing the rest from reference TRBV5-6 and TRBJ1-2, the complete variable domain is DAGVTQSPTHLIKTRGQQVTLRCSPKSGHDTVSWYQQALGQGPQFIFQYYEEEERQRGNFPDRFSGHQFPNYSSELNVNALLLGDSALYLCASSLWAAANYGYTFGSGTRLTVV.

In DNA form, the CDR3 reads TGTGCCAGTAGACAACCAGCGAAGCGAGAAAAACTGTTTTTT. Encoded protein: CASRQPAKREKLFF. The chain links TRBV19 to TRBJ1-4; D gene uncertain. This CDR3 comprises 14 residues. Trimming removed 6 bases at V and 8 bases at J, with 16 bases between. The V gene's germline CDR1 is LNHDA and CDR2 SQIVND (reference sequence).

The rearrangement joins TRBV7-8 to TRBJ2-2; no firm D call. The CDR3 totals 13 residues. Germline V gene sequence: CDR1 SGHVS, CDR2 FQNEAQ. Trimming shortened V by 8 bases and J by 1 base, and 8 bases separated the two germline ends. The CDR3: CASRERNTGELFF. In DNA, the CDR3 is TGTGCCAGCCGCGAGCGGAACACCGGGGAGCTGTTTTTT.

The J gene is TRBJ2-4, the V gene TRBV7-3, with 12 bases that match TRBD2. The CDR3 sequence is 16 residues long. The germline CDR1 and CDR2 sequences are SGHTA and FQGTGA. Germline trimming cut 5 bases from V and 4 bases from J; bases unmatched to any gene: 6. CDR3 DNA: TGTGCCAGCAGCCCCTCTAGCGGGGGGGCAAAAAACATTCAGTACTTC. Amino acids: CASSPSSGGAKNIQYF.